Shown below are 8 T cell receptor beta chains from a single sample sequenced in a study of metastatic and nonmetastatic thyroid tumors. All patients were untreated before thyroid surgery. TCRdb reanalyzed the PCR reads via MiXCR. The sample carries around 40,000 clones, approximately 18% recorded once. The source material was blood. These receptors were taken from a male donor with papillary thyroid cancer or a benign thyroid nodule (not recorded which). Some clones in this sample may be carry-over from other donors' samples.

The chain recombines TRBV12-3 or TRBV12-4 with TRBJ1-5; weak D call: TRBD1 (5 bases). V gave up 6 bases and J gave up 0 bases, with 12 bases separating them. The CDR3 spans 15 residues. DNA for the CDR3: TGTGCCAGCAGGGCCGGACATTATAGCAATCAGCCCCAGCATTTT. It encodes CASRAGHYSNQPQHF.

Note on this clone: A much bigger clone sits one base away, suggesting this may be a read error. Additional DNA sequences in this sample encode the identical CDR3. The gene calls are TRBV12-5 and TRBJ2-1, with D unresolved. CDR1 is LGHNT and CDR2 is FRNRAP in the germline V gene. The CDR3 totals 14 residues. Trimming shortened V by 6 bases and J by 9 bases, and 18 bases separated the two germline ends. CDR3 sequence: CASGPLAPWGEQFF. The CDR3 coding sequence is TGTGCTAGTGGACCGCTGGCTCCTTGGGGTGAGCAGTTCTTC.

At least ten counts were recorded for this clone. This chain links TRBV13 with TRBJ1-2; 8 positions match TRBD1. V lost 4 bases and J lost 4; bases outside the gene matches: 8. This CDR3 region has 15 residues. Germline V gives CDR1 PRHDT, CDR2 FYEKMQ (reference sequence). The CDR3 nucleotides are TGTGCCAGCAGCTCGACCGGGACAGGAGTCTATGGCTACACCTTC. It yields the protein CASSSTGTGVYGYTF.

The chain couples TRBV7-9 to TRBJ1-1; D remains unclear. CDR3 size: 12 residues. The V end was cut by 10 bases, the J end by 6 bases, with 15 bases between. Germline CDR1 SEHNR, CDR2 FQNEAQ (reference sequence). In DNA, the CDR3 is TGTGCCATCATAACTGAGACCTCTGAAGCTTTCTTT. Translating gives CAIITETSEAFF.

The rearrangement uses TRBV3-1 and TRBJ2-2; D is uncertain. The CDR3 runs to 12 residues. Germline V gives CDR1 LGHDT, CDR2 YNNKEL (reference sequence). Deletions cut 4 bases from V and 6 bases from J, with 6 bases between. The CDR3 spells CASSLRSGELFF. As DNA, the CDR3 is TGTGCCAGCAGCCTTAGGTCCGGGGAGCTGTTTTTT.

A few counts support this clone. At one end, the junction sequence differs from germline, possibly due to a read error. The rearrangement links TRBV6-2 or TRBV6-3 to TRBJ2-2; the D gene is possibly TRBD2 (5 bases). Germline lookup yields CDR1 MNHEY and CDR2 SVGEGT. This CDR3 has 14 residues. The chain's CDR3 is CASSSSPAPGDLFF. CDR3 coding DNA: TGTGCCAGCAGTTCCTCCCCTGCGCCCGGGGATCTGTTTTTT.

This clone has ten or more counts. The V and J genes are TRBV7-9 and TRBJ1-6, with D possibly TRBD1 on 5 matching bases. Germline values: CDR1 SEHNR, CDR2 FQNEAQ (reference sequence). The length of the CDR3 is 15 residues. Deletions cut 1 base from V and 8 bases from J, with 12 bases between. This CDR3 is CASSLDLQGDSPLHF. In DNA form, the CDR3 reads TGTGCCAGCAGCTTAGATTTGCAGGGTGATTCACCCCTCCACTTT.

The table lists this clone with a count of one. The rearrangement links TRBV30 to TRBJ2-6; D is uncertain. This CDR3 is 14 amino acids long. The germline gives CDR1 GTSNPN, CDR2 SVGIG (reference sequence). Trimming pared 2 bases from V and 0 bases from J, leaving 5 bases between. The CDR3 nucleotides are TGTGCCTGGAGTAGAGGCTCTGGGGCCAACGTCCTGACTTTC. This sequence encodes CAWSRGSGANVLTF. The full variable domain, in which reference TRBV30 and TRBJ2-6 provide the parts outside the CDR3, is SQTIHQWPATLVQPVGSPLSLECTVEGTSNPNLYWYRQAAGRGLQLLFYSVGIGQISSEVPQNLSASRPQDRQFILSSKKLLLSDSGFYLCAWSRGSGANVLTFGAGSRLTVL.